Listed below are T cell receptor beta chains from one sample, sequenced in a study of OX40 agonist ivuxolimab in advanced cancers. TCRdb's copy holds only in-frame clones and misses some; the assay was immunoSEQ multiplex PCR. This table holds some 87,000 clones, roughly 90% found once. The sequences come from CD4+ or CD8+ T cells sorted from blood, collected in a trial of the OX40 agonist ivuxolimab. These receptors originate from an adult with an advanced solid tumor such as melanoma, head and neck, liver or kidney cancer. Both conserved end residues are part of each CDR3. D genes are given only for firm matches.

v_gene: TRBV2
d_gene: TRBD2
j_gene: TRBJ2-3
CDR3aa: CASSEGLAGGTDTQYF

v_gene: TRBV30
d_gene: .
j_gene: TRBJ2-5
CDR3aa: CAWSSGTETQYF

v_gene: TRBV6-1
d_gene: .
j_gene: TRBJ2-6
CDR3aa: CASSEGGSGANVLTF

v_gene: TRBV29-1
d_gene: TRBD1
j_gene: TRBJ1-4
CDR3aa: CSGRGITNEKLFF

v_gene: TRBV5-1
d_gene: .
j_gene: TRBJ2-2
CDR3aa: CASSLALATGELFF

v_gene: TRBV10-2
d_gene: .
j_gene: TRBJ2-5
CDR3aa: CASSDSIQETQYF

v_gene: TRBV2
d_gene: TRBD1
j_gene: TRBJ1-4
CDR3aa: CASSGPGQGNEKLFF

v_gene: TRBV28
d_gene: .
j_gene: TRBJ1-5
CDR3aa: CASSLWGRARGNQPQHF

v_gene: TRBV5-5
d_gene: .
j_gene: TRBJ2-6
CDR3aa: CASSFGRGSGANVLTF

v_gene: TRBV28
d_gene: .
j_gene: TRBJ1-1
CDR3aa: CASSLGKANTEAFF

v_gene: TRBV2
d_gene: .
j_gene: TRBJ2-1
CDR3aa: CASSERRGNEQFF

v_gene: TRBV5-4
d_gene: .
j_gene: TRBJ1-2
CDR3aa: CASSLGASSPGYTF

v_gene: TRBV5-1
d_gene: .
j_gene: TRBJ2-4
CDR3aa: CASSLGDKVKNIQYF

v_gene: TRBV4-1
d_gene: .
j_gene: TRBJ1-3
CDR3aa: CASSQDKANTIYF

v_gene: TRBV18
d_gene: .
j_gene: TRBJ1-6
CDR3aa: CASSPTGNSPLHF

v_gene: TRBV2
d_gene: .
j_gene: TRBJ2-1
CDR3aa: CASSVSGTYNEQFF

v_gene: TRBV6-4
d_gene: .
j_gene: TRBJ1-6
CDR3aa: CASSRQLNSPLHF

v_gene: TRBV28
d_gene: .
j_gene: TRBJ1-5
CDR3aa: CASSLRRGANQPQHF

v_gene: TRBV29-1
d_gene: TRBD1
j_gene: TRBJ2-1
CDR3aa: CRAGTEEQFF

v_gene: TRBV4-1
d_gene: .
j_gene: TRBJ1-5
CDR3aa: CASSQDPLTRYQPQHF

v_gene: TRBV25-1
d_gene: TRBD1
j_gene: TRBJ2-1
CDR3aa: CASSDRGPYNEQFF

v_gene: TRBV2
d_gene: .
j_gene: TRBJ1-1
CDR3aa: CASSWTIETEAFF

v_gene: TRBV6-5
d_gene: TRBD1
j_gene: TRBJ2-3
CDR3aa: CASSLQGARTDTQYF

v_gene: TRBV7-9
d_gene: TRBD2
j_gene: TRBJ2-5
CDR3aa: CASSSGLAGHQETQYF

v_gene: TRBV7-8
d_gene: .
j_gene: TRBJ1-1
CDR3aa: CASNPYTGSTEAFF

v_gene: TRBV5-5
d_gene: .
j_gene: TRBJ2-3
CDR3aa: CASSNLRGTSTDTQYF

v_gene: TRBV29-1
d_gene: .
j_gene: TRBJ2-3
CDR3aa: CSYGPTDTQYF

v_gene: TRBV9
d_gene: .
j_gene: TRBJ2-1
CDR3aa: CASSARASYNEQFF